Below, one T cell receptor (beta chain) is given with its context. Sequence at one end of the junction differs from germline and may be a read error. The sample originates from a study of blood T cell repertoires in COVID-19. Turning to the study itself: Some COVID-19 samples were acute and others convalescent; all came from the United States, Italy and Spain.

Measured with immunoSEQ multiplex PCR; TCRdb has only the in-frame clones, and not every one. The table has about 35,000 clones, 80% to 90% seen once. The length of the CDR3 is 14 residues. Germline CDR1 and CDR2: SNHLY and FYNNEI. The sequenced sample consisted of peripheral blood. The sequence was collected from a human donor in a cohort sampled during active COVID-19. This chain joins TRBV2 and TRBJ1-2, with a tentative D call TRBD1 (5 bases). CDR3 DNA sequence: TGTGCCAGCAGTTCCGGGGGGGGATTCTATAGCTACACCTTC. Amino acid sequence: CASSSGGGFYSYTF.